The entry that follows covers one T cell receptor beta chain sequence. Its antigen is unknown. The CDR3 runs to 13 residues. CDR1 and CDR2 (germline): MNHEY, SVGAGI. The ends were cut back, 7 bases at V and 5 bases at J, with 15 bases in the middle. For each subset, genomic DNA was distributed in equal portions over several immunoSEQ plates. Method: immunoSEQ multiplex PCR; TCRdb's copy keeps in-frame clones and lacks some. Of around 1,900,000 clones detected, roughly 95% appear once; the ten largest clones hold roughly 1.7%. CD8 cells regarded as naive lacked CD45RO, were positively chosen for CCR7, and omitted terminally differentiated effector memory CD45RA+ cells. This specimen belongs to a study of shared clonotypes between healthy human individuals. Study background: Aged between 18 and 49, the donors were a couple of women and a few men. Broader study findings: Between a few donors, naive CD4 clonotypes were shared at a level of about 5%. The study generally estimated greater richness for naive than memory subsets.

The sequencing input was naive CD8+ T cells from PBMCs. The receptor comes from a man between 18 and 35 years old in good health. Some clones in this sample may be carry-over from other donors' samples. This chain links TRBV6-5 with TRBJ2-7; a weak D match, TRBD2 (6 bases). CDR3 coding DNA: TGTGCCAGCAAAGGCGGGAATGAAGACGAGCAGTACTTC. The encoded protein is CASKGGNEDEQYF.